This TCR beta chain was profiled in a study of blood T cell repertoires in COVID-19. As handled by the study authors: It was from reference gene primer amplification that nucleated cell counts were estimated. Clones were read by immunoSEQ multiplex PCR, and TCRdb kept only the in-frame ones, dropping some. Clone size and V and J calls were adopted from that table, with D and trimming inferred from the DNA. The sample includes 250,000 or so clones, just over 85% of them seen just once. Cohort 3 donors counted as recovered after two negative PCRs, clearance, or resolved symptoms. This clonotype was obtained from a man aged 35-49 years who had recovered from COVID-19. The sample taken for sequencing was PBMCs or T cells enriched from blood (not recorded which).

The CDR3: CASSGCRRQNSYEQYF. CDR3 sequence (DNA): TGTGCCAGCAGCGGGTGCCGGAGACAGAACTCCTACGAGCAGTACTTC. The gene calls are TRBV3-1 (or the pseudogene TRBV3-2) and TRBJ2-7; a weak D match, TRBD1 (5 bases). This CDR3 is 16 amino acids long. Deletions cut 5 bases from V and 0 bases from J, with 17 bases between. Germline-derived CDR1 and CDR2 are LGHDT and YNNKEL (reference sequence).